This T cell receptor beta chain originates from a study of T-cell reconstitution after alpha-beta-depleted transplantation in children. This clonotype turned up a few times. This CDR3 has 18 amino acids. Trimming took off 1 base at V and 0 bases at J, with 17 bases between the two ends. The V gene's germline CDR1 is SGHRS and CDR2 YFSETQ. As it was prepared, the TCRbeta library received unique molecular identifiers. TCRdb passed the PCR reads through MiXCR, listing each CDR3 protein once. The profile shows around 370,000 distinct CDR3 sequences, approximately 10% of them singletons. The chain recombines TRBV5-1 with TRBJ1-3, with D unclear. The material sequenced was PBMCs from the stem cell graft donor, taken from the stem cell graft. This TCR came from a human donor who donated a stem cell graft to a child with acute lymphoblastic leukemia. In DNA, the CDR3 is TGCGCCAGCAGCTTGACCTCGGAGTTGGAGGGCTCTGGAAACACCATATATTTT. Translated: CASSLTSELEGSGNTIYF.